This entry concerns a single TCR beta chain. Method: immunoSEQ multiplex PCR; TCRdb's copy keeps in-frame clones and lacks some. The repertoire consists of about 40,000 clones, with approximately 88% occurring once and the leading ten covering less than 1.5%. The sample belongs to a study of T cells in narcolepsy. Study-level background: Enrolled donors included narcolepsy type 1 or type 2 patients and healthy controls.

Germline lookup yields CDR1 SNHLY and CDR2 FYNNEI. The CDR3 sequence is 13 residues long. V gave up 3 bases and J gave up 5 bases, with 10 bases separating them. This rearrangement joins TRBV2 to TRBJ2-5, with unresolved D. The receptor was derived from a human donor with narcolepsy. The sequenced sample consisted of CD45RA- memory CD4+ T cells from PBMCs. DNA for the CDR3: TGTGCCAGCAGTGATCGGCCGAGGGAGACCCAGTACTTC. It yields the protein CASSDRPRETQYF.